The clone carrying this TCR beta chain turned up a few times. The data were taken from a study of blood T cell repertoires in COVID-19. Across the whole study: Italy, Spain and the United States were the sources of the convalescent and acute COVID-19 samples. The analysed material was cDNA or gDNA that came from T cells, B-cell-depleted T cells, or PBMCs.

Authors' processing steps: Nucleated cell number was recorded as an estimate derived from reference gene primer amplification. The data were produced by immunoSEQ multiplex PCR, yet TCRdb's version contains in-frame clones alone and is incomplete. D and trimming come from the DNA, and the V and J calls and clone size come from that table. The sample has about 98,000 clones, 60% to 80% seen once; the top ten hold about 9.6%. Per germline, CDR1 GTSNPN and CDR2 SVGIG (reference sequence). V shed 0 bases, J shed 3 bases, and the junction held 12 bases outside the gene matches. This CDR3 is 20 amino acids long.

The specimen was peripheral blood. The source is a man in his fifties or sixties with active or convalescent COVID-19. The gene calls are TRBV30 and TRBJ2-3; 16 bases agree with TRBD2. Here the CDR3 reads CAWSVRYSGLAGGPTDTQYF. CDR3 DNA sequence: TGTGCCTGGAGTGTACGCTATTCGGGACTAGCGGGAGGGCCGACAGATACGCAGTATTTT.